This T cell receptor (beta chain) was sequenced during a study of Tregs in tolerant kidney transplant recipients. Measured with immunoSEQ multiplex PCR; TCRdb has only the in-frame clones, and not every one. The sample shows roughly 86,000 clones, approximately 93% of them seen only once. Germline CDR1 is SGHVS and CDR2 is FQNEAQ. Trimming removed 5 bases from V and 4 bases from J; junction bases left unmatched: 8. The length of the CDR3 is 16 residues. Mixed chimerism was transient after nonmyeloablative marrow transplants from related graft donors. This chain links TRBV7-8 with TRBJ2-3; 11 positions agree with TRBD2. This receptor was obtained from a human patient who received a combined kidney and bone marrow transplant. The graft donor may account for some of the T cells. Sequences were derived from CD4+ T cells from blood (PBMCs), sampled 12 months after the transplant. The DNA for the CDR3 is TGTGCCAGCAGCCTGATCCTAGCGGGGGGTGCAGATACGCAGTATTTT. Translated, it gives CASSLILAGGADTQYF.